Here is one T cell receptor beta chain with its context. Its antigen is unknown. Researchers tagged individual cDNA molecules with unique molecular identifiers. TCRdb redid the calling of the 5' RACE reads with MiXCR, one entry per CDR3 protein. The sample lists 35,000 to 45,000 distinct CDR3 sequences, 12% occurring once. The length of the CDR3 is 13 residues. The V end was cut by 10 bases, the J end by 7 bases, with 19 bases between. The germline gives CDR1 MNHEY, CDR2 SVGEGT. This entry is derived from a study of early T cells in non-severe SARS-CoV-2 infection. About the research overall: The input, bulk RNA from unsorted whole blood, was sequenced, and chains were unpaired.

Whole-study findings and limits: In VDJdb matching, anti-spike CD8 responses were favored while private and CD4 specificities went missing.

The V gene is TRBV6-2 or TRBV6-3, the J gene TRBJ1-1; D is uncertain. This TCR came from an adult who was a healthcare worker with PCR-confirmed SARS-CoV-2 infection or an uninfected control (not recorded which). Sequencing was performed on whole blood. CDR3 nucleotides: TGTGCCACTCGTCAGACCCAGATCAGTGAAGCTTTCTTT. It yields the protein CATRQTQISEAFF.